A single sample is the source of the 10 T cell receptor beta chains below, sequenced in a study of T cells in localized non-small cell lung cancer. Libraries were prepared by immunoSEQ multiplex PCR; TCRdb keeps only in-frame clonotypes and omits some of them. The table shows tens of thousands of clones, with roughly 80% occurring only once. Sequenced material: PBMCs, taken before any cancer treatment. The source of these receptors is a woman aged 40-75 years with stage II lung adenocarcinoma.

The rearrangement links TRBV7-8 to TRBJ2-2; 8 positions agree with TRBD2. The germline V gene encodes CDR1 SGHVS and CDR2 FQNEAQ. V shed 1 base and J 3 bases; nucleotides not matched to a gene: 7. The CDR3 contains 17 residues. The DNA of the CDR3 is TGTGCCAGCAGCTTAGGAAGTCGGGGGGGAGACACCGGGGAGCTGTTTTTT. Translating it yields CASSLGSRGGDTGELFF.

V gene TRBV13 combines with J gene TRBJ2-7; TRBD1 aligns across 8 bases. The V and J ends lost 5 bases and 8 bases, in that order; junction bases with no gene match: 8. Germline CDR1 reads PRHDT; CDR2 reads FYEKMQ (reference sequence). The CDR3 is made up of 13 amino acids. The CDR3 sequence: CASSLDRDAKQYF. As DNA, the CDR3 is TGTGCCAGCAGCCTGGACAGGGATGCAAAGCAGTACTTC.

CDR3 loop: CASSPRVGWNTEAFF. The DNA for the CDR3 is TGTGCCAGCAGTCCTCGCGTGGGTTGGAACACTGAAGCTTTCTTT. This sequence joins TRBV27 and TRBJ1-1, with unresolved D. Germline CDR1 reads MNHEY; CDR2 reads SMNVEV (reference sequence). With 5 bases removed from V and 1 base from J, the gap between germline ends came to 14 bases. This CDR3 has 15 amino acids.

The rearrangement uses TRBV10-2 and TRBJ1-3, with 11 bases fitting TRBD1. V shed 8 bases and J 4 bases; nucleotides not matched to a gene: 10. The CDR3 loop spans 16 amino acids. The germline CDR1 and CDR2 sequences are WSHSY and SAAADI. CDR3: CASASRGQGAGNTIYF. The CDR3 bases are TGCGCCAGCGCTTCTCGAGGACAGGGGGCGGGAAACACCATATATTTT.

The V and J genes are TRBV27 and TRBJ1-2, with 9 bases aligning to TRBD1. V was clipped by 2 bases and J by 4 bases; unmatched bases: 5. This CDR3 comprises 15 residues. Germline V gene sequence: CDR1 MNHEY, CDR2 SMNVEV (reference sequence). The CDR3 loop is CASSLKGQGGYGYTF. As DNA, the CDR3 is TGTGCCAGCAGTTTAAAGGGACAGGGTGGCTATGGCTACACCTTC.

The chain carries TRBV29-1 and TRBJ1-2; D may be TRBD1 (5 bases). Germline assignment: CDR1 SQVTM and CDR2 ANQGSEA. Trimming stripped 7 bases from V and 4 bases from J, with 16 bases between. The CDR3 runs 13 residues. This CDR3 reads CSATPRGTYGYTF. DNA for the CDR3: TGCAGCGCCACCCCGCGAGGGACCTATGGCTACACCTTC.

The V call is TRBV18, the J call TRBJ2-7, with D tentatively TRBD1 (6 bases). V was cut by 5 bases and J by 2 bases, with 10 bases left in between. The CDR3 covers 13 residues. The germline gives CDR1 KGHSH, CDR2 LQKENI. CDR3 region: CASSGTNAYEQYF. The CDR3 nucleotides read TGTGCCAGCTCAGGGACAAATGCCTACGAGCAGTACTTC.

This chain joins TRBV7-2 and TRBJ2-5, with 8 bases aligning to TRBD2. The CDR3 runs to 14 residues. CDR1 is SGHTA and CDR2 is FQGNSA in the germline V gene. V shed 3 bases and J 4 bases; nucleotides not matched to a gene: 4. This CDR3 is CASSFQRGRETQYF. In DNA form, the CDR3 reads TGTGCCAGCAGCTTCCAGCGGGGGAGAGAGACCCAGTACTTC.

This sequence joins TRBV10-3 and TRBJ1-2, with D possibly matching TRBD1 (5 bases). V lost 4 bases, J lost 8 bases, and 11 bases lay in between. CDR3 length equals 12 residues. Germline lookup yields CDR1 ENHRY and CDR2 SYGVKD. Here the CDR3 reads CAISAGRSGYTF. CDR3 bases: TGTGCCATCAGTGCAGGGAGATCAGGCTACACCTTC.

The count of this clone is one. The chain is built from TRBV30 and TRBJ1-5; tentatively, D is TRBD1 (5 bases). The V gene's germline CDR1 is GTSNPN and CDR2 SVGIG (reference sequence). Trimming shortened V by 4 bases and J by 1 base, and 20 bases separated the two germline ends. The CDR3 extends over 17 amino acids. CDR3 region: CAWKPGTLAWSNQPQHF. Written as DNA, the CDR3 is TGTGCCTGGAAACCCGGGACGCTGGCCTGGAGCAATCAGCCCCAGCATTTT. Based on the CDR3 plus reference TRBV30 and TRBJ1-5, the full variable domain is SQTIHQWPATLVQPVGSPLSLECTVEGTSNPNLYWYRQAAGRGLQLLFYSVGIGQISSEVPQNLSASRPQDRQFILSSKKLLLSDSGFYLCAWKPGTLAWSNQPQHFGDGTRLSIL.